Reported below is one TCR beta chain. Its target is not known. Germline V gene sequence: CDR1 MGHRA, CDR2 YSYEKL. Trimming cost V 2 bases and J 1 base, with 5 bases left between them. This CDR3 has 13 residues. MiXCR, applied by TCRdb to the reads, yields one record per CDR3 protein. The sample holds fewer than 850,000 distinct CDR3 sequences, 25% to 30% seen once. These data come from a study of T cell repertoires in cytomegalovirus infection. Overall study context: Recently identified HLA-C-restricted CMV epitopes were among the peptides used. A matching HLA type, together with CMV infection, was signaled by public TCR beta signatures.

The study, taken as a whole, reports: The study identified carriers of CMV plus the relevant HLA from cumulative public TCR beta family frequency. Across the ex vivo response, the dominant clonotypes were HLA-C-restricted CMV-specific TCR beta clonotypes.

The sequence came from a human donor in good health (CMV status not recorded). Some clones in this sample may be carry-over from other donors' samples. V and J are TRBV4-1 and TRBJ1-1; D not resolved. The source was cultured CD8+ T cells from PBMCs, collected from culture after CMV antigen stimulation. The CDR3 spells CASSQYGNTEAFF. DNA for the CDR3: TGCGCCAGCAGCCAATACGGGAACACTGAAGCTTTCTTT.